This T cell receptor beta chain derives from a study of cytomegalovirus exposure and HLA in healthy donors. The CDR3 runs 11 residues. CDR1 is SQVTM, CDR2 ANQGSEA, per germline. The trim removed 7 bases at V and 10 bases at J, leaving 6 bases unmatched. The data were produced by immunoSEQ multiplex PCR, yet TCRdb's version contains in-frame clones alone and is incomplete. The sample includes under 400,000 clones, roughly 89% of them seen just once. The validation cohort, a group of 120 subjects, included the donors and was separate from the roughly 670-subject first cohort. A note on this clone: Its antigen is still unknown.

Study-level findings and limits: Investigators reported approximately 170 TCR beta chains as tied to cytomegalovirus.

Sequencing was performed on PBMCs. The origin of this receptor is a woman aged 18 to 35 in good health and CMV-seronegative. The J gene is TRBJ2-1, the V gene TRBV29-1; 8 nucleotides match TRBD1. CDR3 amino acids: CSADRGLEQFF. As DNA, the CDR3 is TGCAGCGCTGACAGGGGTTTAGAGCAGTTCTTC.